One sample yielded the 10 T cell receptor beta chains listed below, sequenced in a study of blood T cells in healthy people across ages. It was with a sample-barcoded 5' primer and a J-beta primer mix that a second PCR of roughly 6 to 11 cycles was run. TCRdb reprocessed the 5' RACE reads via MiXCR and lists one record per CDR3 protein. The data show 700,000 to 1,000,000 distinct CDR3 sequences, around 43% seen once. The sample taken for sequencing was blood. Every receptor here comes from a man aged 55 to 70 in good health.

Here the CDR3 DNA reads TGCAGCACAACTGGGCCGGGGGGTTCGAACGAGCAGTACTTC. Encoded protein: CSTTGPGGSNEQYF. The chain carries TRBV29-1 and TRBJ2-7, with TRBD2 matching over 7 bases. With 8 bases clipped from V and 5 bases from J, the junction kept 15 bases outside the gene matches. This CDR3 contains 14 residues. CDR1 is SQVTM and CDR2 is ANQGSEA in the germline V gene.

The chain couples TRBV7-9 to TRBJ2-1, with a weak D call TRBD2 (5 bases). Trimming took off 6 bases at V and 2 bases at J, with 14 bases between the two ends. The CDR3 has 15 residues. Germline V gene sequence: CDR1 SEHNR, CDR2 FQNEAQ (reference sequence). The CDR3 DNA sequence: TGTGCCAGCAGGCCCCGGGGAACCACCTACAATGAGCAGTTCTTC. It is translated as CASRPRGTTYNEQFF.

In this sample, this clonotype turned up once. V and J are TRBV7-2 and TRBJ2-5, with 8 bases matching TRBD2. Germline V CDR1 and CDR2: SGHTA, FQGNSA. V lost 5 bases to trimming and J lost 5 bases; unmatched junction nucleotides: 10. CDR3 size: 15 residues. The CDR3 region is CASSPGLVTSETQYF. CDR3 nucleotide sequence: TGTGCCAGCAGCCCGGGACTAGTGACGTCCGAGACCCAGTACTTC.

This clonotype was recorded a few times. The rearrangement uses TRBV6-2 or TRBV6-3 and TRBJ1-4; D remains ambiguous. Between the trimmed V and J ends, which lost 7 bases and 0 bases, there was a span of 9 bases. The CDR3 spans 14 residues. Germline CDR1 MNHEY, CDR2 SVGEGT. CDR3 sequence: CASTDHATNEKLFF. For the CDR3, the DNA is TGTGCCAGCACCGATCATGCAACTAATGAAAAACTGTTTTTT.

The chain carries TRBV30 and TRBJ1-1; a possible D gene is TRBD1 (6 bases). The ends were cut back, 0 bases at V and 4 bases at J, with 9 bases in the middle. From germline, CDR1 is GTSNPN and CDR2 SVGIG (reference sequence). The CDR3 runs 13 residues. CDR3 region: CAWSVLGGTEAFF. The CDR3 DNA sequence: TGTGCCTGGAGTGTACTAGGGGGCACTGAAGCTTTCTTT. Together with reference TRBV30 and TRBJ1-1, the CDR3 gives the full variable domain: SQTIHQWPATLVQPVGSPLSLECTVEGTSNPNLYWYRQAAGRGLQLLFYSVGIGQISSEVPQNLSASRPQDRQFILSSKKLLLSDSGFYLCAWSVLGGTEAFFGQGTRLTVV.

The rearrangement uses TRBV6-6 and TRBJ2-3; a weak D match, TRBD1 (6 bases). The CDR3 spans 16 residues. Per germline, CDR1 MNHNY and CDR2 SVGAGI (reference sequence). Trimming removed 0 bases at V and 7 bases at J, with 17 bases between. Here the CDR3 DNA reads TGTGCCAGCAGTTACTCGCCGGACAGAGCGCTCTATACGCAGTATTTT. Its protein is CASSYSPDRALYTQYF.

This clonotype appeared a few times. The chain carries TRBV20-1 and TRBJ2-7, with D perhaps TRBD2 (6 bases). V was cut by 0 bases and J by 9 bases, with 15 bases left in between. Germline CDR1 reads DFQATT; CDR2 reads SNEGSKA (reference sequence). The CDR3 is made up of 13 amino acids. The CDR3 bases are TGCAGTGCTAGAGATTCGGGGGATCTAGGGCAGTACTTC. Protein: CSARDSGDLGQYF.

The V gene is TRBV2, the J gene TRBJ2-5; D is undetermined. CDR3 length: 14 amino acids. Germline V gene lookup returns CDR1 SNHLY and CDR2 FYNNEI. Trimming removed 9 bases from V and 4 bases from J, with 18 bases in between. The CDR3 nucleotides are TGTGCCAGTACCCAGGCTAGGGTAACAGAGACCCAGTACTTC. It encodes CASTQARVTETQYF.

CDR3 DNA sequence: TGTGCCACCAGCAGTACAATCGGGGTTTACAATGAGCAGTTCTTC. Translating it yields CATSSTIGVYNEQFF. The genes are TRBV15 and TRBJ2-1; weak D call: TRBD2 (5 bases). V shed 3 bases and J shed 4 bases, with 13 bases lying between them. This CDR3 region has 15 residues. CDR1 and CDR2 from the germline V gene are LNHNV and YYDKDF (reference sequence).

The table lists this clonotype with a few counts. As DNA, the CDR3 is TGTGCCAGCAGCCGGGTAGCGGGGGGCCGTCCAGATACGCAGTATTTT. As protein: CASSRVAGGRPDTQYF. The V gene is TRBV3-1, the J gene TRBJ2-3, with 10 nucleotides matching TRBD2. V lost 4 bases, J lost 4 bases, and 8 bases stayed unmatched. This CDR3 contains 16 residues. The V gene's germline CDR1 is LGHDT and CDR2 YNNKEL (reference sequence).